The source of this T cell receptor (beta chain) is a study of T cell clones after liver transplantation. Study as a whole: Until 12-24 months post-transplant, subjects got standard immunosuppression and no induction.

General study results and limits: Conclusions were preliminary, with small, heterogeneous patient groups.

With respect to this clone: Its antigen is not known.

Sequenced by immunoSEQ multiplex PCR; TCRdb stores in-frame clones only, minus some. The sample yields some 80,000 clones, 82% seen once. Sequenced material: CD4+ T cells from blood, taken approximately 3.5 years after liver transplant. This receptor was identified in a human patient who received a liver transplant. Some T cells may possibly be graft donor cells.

The DNA of the CDR3 is TGTGCCAGCAGCTCAATAGCGGGAGGTTACGAGCAGTACTTC. Its translation: CASSSIAGGYEQYF. V is TRBV7-8 and J is TRBJ2-7; 10 bases map to TRBD2. Germline V CDR1 and CDR2: SGHVS, FQNEAQ. This CDR3 is 14 amino acids long. The ends lost 4 bases at V and 4 bases at J; junction bases unmatched: 4.